One sample yielded the 7 T cell receptor beta chains listed below, sequenced in a study of beta chain features in type 1 diabetes listed by TCRdb under 2018. The library relied on the immunoSEQ multiplex PCR assay. All of the isolated RNA was reverse transcribed with the High Capacity cDNA Reverse Transcription Kit, so expressed TCRB transcripts were sequenced. What TCRdb holds here is the immuneACCESS table cut down to in-frame rearrangements. Part of the clones is not present; checked against another copy, under half of the missing clones reflect an unresolved V gene, and the others are unexplained. Across this sample there are roughly 610,000 clones, with less than 20% seen only once. The ten largest account for approximately 0.099% of the sample. The material sequenced was naive CD4+ T cells from blood. The meaning of the sample's cell subset or site label: true naive CD4+ T cells. The receptors stem from a man between 18 and 35 years old in good health.

Only a few counts were recorded for this clone. This chain uses TRBV7-2 with TRBJ2-1, with TRBD2 matching 12 bases. Germline V gene data show CDR1 as SGHTA and CDR2 as FQGNSA. The CDR3 sequence is 16 residues long. The V gene end was trimmed by 5 bases and the J gene end by 3 bases; junction bases not matched to a gene: 5. CDR3 region: CASSPLAGGHYNEQFF. The CDR3 DNA sequence: TGTGCCAGCAGCCCCCTAGCGGGGGGGCACTACAATGAGCAGTTCTTC. Combining the CDR3 with reference TRBV7-2 and TRBJ2-1 gives the whole variable domain GAGVSQSPSNKVTEKGKDVELRCDPISGHTALYWYRQSLGQGLEFLIYFQGNSAPDKSGLPSDRFSAERTGGSVSTLTIQRTQQEDSAVYLCASSPLAGGHYNEQFFGPGTRLTVL.

The chain is built from TRBV14 and TRBJ1-2; the D is unclear. Between the trimmed V and J ends, which lost 0 bases and 4 bases, there was a span of 6 bases. Germline V CDR1 and CDR2: SGHDN, FVKESK. This CDR3 has 13 residues. CDR3 residues: CASSQDIGYGYTF. Written as DNA, the CDR3 is TGTGCCAGCAGCCAAGACATAGGCTATGGCTACACCTTC.

The sample holds a few counts of this clone. The chain uses TRBV27 and TRBJ2-3; TRBD2 agrees at 15 bases. The V gene's germline CDR1 is MNHEY and CDR2 SMNVEV (reference sequence). The V segment lost 4 bases and the J segment 2 bases; nucleotides outside the gene matches: 7. This CDR3 is built from 18 residues. In DNA form, the CDR3 reads TGTGCCAGCAGTTGGAGGGGGACTAGCGGGAGGTTCACAGATACGCAGTATTTT. Translation: CASSWRGTSGRFTDTQYF.

This clone was observed a handful of times. The genes are TRBV7-9 and TRBJ1-3, with no clear D. Per the germline V gene, CDR1 is SEHNR and CDR2 is FQNEAQ (reference sequence). Trimming pared 6 bases from V and 7 bases from J, leaving 10 bases between. This CDR3 is 12 amino acids long. The CDR3 here is CASRSRANTIYF. The DNA for the CDR3 is TGTGCCAGCAGAAGTAGGGCGAACACCATATATTTT.

The chain joins TRBV11-3 to TRBJ2-1, with 9 bases that match TRBD2. Germline CDR1 SGHNT, CDR2 YENEEA. The V and J ends lost 1 base and 9 bases, in that order; junction bases with no gene match: 7. The CDR3 totals 15 residues. The CDR3 loop is CASSLVGGGAGEQFF. CDR3 DNA sequence: TGTGCCAGCAGCTTAGTTGGCGGGGGGGCCGGTGAGCAGTTCTTC.

This clone was recorded a few times. CDR3: CAIRLAVNTGELFF. CDR3 nucleotide sequence: TGTGCCATCAGGCTAGCGGTGAACACCGGGGAGCTGTTTTTT. The chain links TRBV10-3 to TRBJ2-2, with 7 bases fitting TRBD2. The V and J ends lost 6 bases and 1 base, in that order; junction bases with no gene match: 2. CDR3 length: 14 amino acids. CDR1 and CDR2 (germline): ENHRY, SYGVKD.

This clone turned up a few times. V is TRBV30 and J is TRBJ2-3; TRBD1 is a possible D gene (5 bases). The CDR3 spans 13 residues. Germline CDR1 is GTSNPN and CDR2 is SVGIG (reference sequence). V lost 0 bases and J lost 5, with 9 bases in between. The CDR3 region is CAWSVQGVDTQYF. The CDR3 DNA is TGTGCCTGGAGTGTACAAGGGGTAGATACGCAGTATTTT.